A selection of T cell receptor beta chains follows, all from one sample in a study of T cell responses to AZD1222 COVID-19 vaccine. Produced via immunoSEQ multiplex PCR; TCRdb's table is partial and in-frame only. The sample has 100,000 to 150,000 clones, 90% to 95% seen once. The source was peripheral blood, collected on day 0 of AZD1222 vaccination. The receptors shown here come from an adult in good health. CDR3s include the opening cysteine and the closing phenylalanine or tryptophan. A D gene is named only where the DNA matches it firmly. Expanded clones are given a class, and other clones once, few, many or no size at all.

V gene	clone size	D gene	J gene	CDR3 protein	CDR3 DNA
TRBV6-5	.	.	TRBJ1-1	CASRALHTEAFF	TGTGCCAGCAGGGCCCTGCACACTGAAGCTTTCTTT
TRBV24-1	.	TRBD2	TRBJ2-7	CATSDHGTSEAHEQYF	TGTGCCACCAGTGACCACGGGACTAGCGAAGCCCACGAGCAGTACTTC
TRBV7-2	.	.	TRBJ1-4	CASSWDGNEKLFF	TGTGCCAGCAGCTGGGACGGTAATGAAAAACTGTTTTTT
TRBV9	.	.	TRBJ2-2	CASSVGTRMGVLTGELFF	TGTGCCAGCAGCGTGGGCACTCGTATGGGAGTGCTGACCGGGGAGCTGTTTTTT
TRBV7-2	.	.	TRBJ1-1	CASSLGINTEAFF	TGTGCCAGCAGCTTAGGCATAAACACTGAAGCTTTCTTT
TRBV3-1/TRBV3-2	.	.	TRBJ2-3	CASSQGISTDTQYF	TGTGCCAGCAGCCAAGGGATTAGCACAGATACGCAGTATTTT
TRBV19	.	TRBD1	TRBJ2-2	CASSTTGAGGELFF	TGTGCCAGTAGTACTACAGGGGCAGGCGGGGAGCTGTTTTTT
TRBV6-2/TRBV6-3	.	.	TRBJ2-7	CASSYQTRSSYEQYF	TGTGCCAGCAGTTACCAGACTAGGAGCTCCTACGAGCAGTACTTC
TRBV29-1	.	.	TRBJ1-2	CSVDQSRANYGYTF	TGCAGCGTTGATCAGTCTCGAGCTAACTATGGCTACACCTTC
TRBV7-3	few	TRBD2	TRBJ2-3	CASSFWTSGGTDTQYF	TGTGCCAGCAGTTTCTGGACTAGCGGGGGAACAGATACGCAGTATTTT
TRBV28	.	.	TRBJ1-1	CASRRYSEAFF	TGTGCCAGCAGACGATACAGTGAAGCTTTCTTT
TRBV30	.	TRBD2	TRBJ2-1	CAWRRLAEEGQFF	TGTGCCTGGAGGCGACTAGCGGAGGAAGGGCAGTTCTTC